The 28 T cell receptor beta chains below were found in one sample sequenced in a study of OX40 agonist ivuxolimab in advanced cancers. The method was immunoSEQ multiplex PCR; TCRdb's version includes in-frame clones alone and lacks a portion of them. The data hold about 76,000 clones, with approximately 83% observed a single time. Sequencing was performed on CD4+ or CD8+ T cells sorted from blood, taken in a trial of the OX40 agonist ivuxolimab. The receptors shown here come from an adult with an advanced solid tumor such as melanoma, head and neck, liver or kidney cancer.

The chain uses TRBV10-3 and TRBJ1-5; no firm D call. Germline CDR1 and CDR2: ENHRY and SYGVKD. V dropped 0 bases and J dropped 2 bases, with 20 bases sitting between them. The CDR3 is made up of 19 amino acids. CDR3 coding DNA: TGTGCCATCAGTGAGTCAGTAGGGCAAGGTCCTATCCGCAATCAGCCCCAGCATTTT. Protein: CAISESVGQGPIRNQPQHF.

V and J are TRBV6-5 and TRBJ1-5, with D possibly matching TRBD1 (6 bases). Between the trimmed V and J ends, which lost 0 bases and 4 bases, there was a span of 10 bases. The CDR3 runs 15 residues. Germline loops: CDR1 MNHEY, CDR2 SVGAGI. CDR3 nucleotides: TGTGCCAGCAGTTACTCAGGACAGCTAAATCAGCCCCAGCATTTT. Protein sequence: CASSYSGQLNQPQHF.

This chain uses TRBV6-6 with TRBJ2-7; 10 bases line up with TRBD1. The V gene's germline CDR1 is MNHNY and CDR2 SVGAGI (reference sequence). Unmatched junction bases numbered 6, after V lost 0 bases and J lost 7 bases. This CDR3 is 15 amino acids long. The CDR3 DNA reads as TGTGCCAGCAGTTACTCTCGGGACAGGGGCTTTGAGCAGTACTTC. Translation: CASSYSRDRGFEQYF.

The sample holds one count of this clone. V usage is TRBV27 and J usage is TRBJ1-5; D may be TRBD1 (5 bases). Looked up from germline, CDR1 is MNHEY and CDR2 is SMNVEV (reference sequence). The CDR3 has 15 amino acids. Trimming cost V 3 bases and J 0 bases, with 9 bases left between them. Written as DNA, the CDR3 is TGTGCCAGCAGTTTTCGGGGGATTAGCAATCAGCCCCAGCATTTT. Its translation is CASSFRGISNQPQHF.

The genes are TRBV27 and TRBJ2-7; 7 bases align to TRBD2. Trimming cost V 6 bases and J 2 bases; bases outside gene matches: 13. Germline loops: CDR1 MNHEY, CDR2 SMNVEV (reference sequence). The CDR3 extends over 16 amino acids. The CDR3 reads CASSPGLGLLPYEQYF. The CDR3 coding sequence is TGTGCCAGCAGCCCAGGGTTGGGACTACTACCCTACGAGCAGTACTTC.

V usage is TRBV13 and J usage is TRBJ2-7; 8 nucleotides align to TRBD1. J lost 4 bases, V lost 5 bases, and 7 bases had no gene match. The CDR3 is made up of 14 amino acids. From germline, CDR1 is PRHDT and CDR2 FYEKMQ (reference sequence). The CDR3 region is CASSIRDRPYEQYF. Written as DNA, the CDR3 is TGTGCCAGCAGCATCCGGGACAGGCCGTACGAGCAGTACTTC.

The V call is TRBV15, the J call TRBJ1-5, with D perhaps TRBD1 (5 bases). This CDR3 spans 18 amino acids. Germline-derived CDR1 and CDR2 are LNHNV and YYDKDF (reference sequence). V was pared by 0 bases and J by 0 bases, with 15 bases between. CDR3 region: CATSRETPLRDSNQPQHF. The CDR3 DNA sequence: TGTGCCACCAGCAGAGAAACTCCGCTCAGGGATAGCAATCAGCCCCAGCATTTT.

The chain uses TRBV4-2 and TRBJ1-1, with a tentative D call TRBD1 (5 bases). Germline lookup yields CDR1 LGHNA and CDR2 YNFKEQ. This CDR3 has 15 amino acids. Trimming left V 0 bases short and J 2 bases short, with 10 bases between. The CDR3 DNA is TGTGCCAGCAGCCAAGAAGGGGTTAGAAACACTGAAGCTTTCTTT. Its protein product is CASSQEGVRNTEAFF.

The chain has TRBV11-3 and TRBJ2-5, with 8 nucleotides matching TRBD2. The V gene's germline CDR1 is SGHNT and CDR2 YENEEA. With V trimmed by 1 base and J by 2 bases, 6 bases remained unmatched. The CDR3 is 16 residues long. In DNA, the CDR3 is TGTGCCAGCAGCTTAGTTGCGACTAGCGCTCAAGAGACCCAGTACTTC. Translation: CASSLVATSAQETQYF.

This rearrangement joins TRBV30 to TRBJ1-5; D may be TRBD1 (5 bases). Germline V gene sequence: CDR1 GTSNPN, CDR2 SVGIG (reference sequence). The CDR3 totals 14 residues. The ends were cut back, 4 bases at V and 2 bases at J, with 12 bases in the middle. CDR3 DNA: TGTGCCTGGAAGAACCTGGGACGCAATCAGCCCCAGCATTTT. Translation gives CAWKNLGRNQPQHF. Using reference TRBV30 and TRBJ1-5 for the parts outside the CDR3, the full variable domain is SQTIHQWPATLVQPVGSPLSLECTVEGTSNPNLYWYRQAAGRGLQLLFYSVGIGQISSEVPQNLSASRPQDRQFILSSKKLLLSDSGFYLCAWKNLGRNQPQHFGDGTRLSIL.

This clone appeared a single time. The genes are TRBV19 and TRBJ2-3, with 7 nucleotides matching TRBD2. With V trimmed by 10 bases and J by 1 base, 17 bases remained unmatched. From germline, CDR1 is LNHDA and CDR2 SQIVND (reference sequence). The length of the CDR3 is 17 residues. The CDR3: CATSDRRRAGGTDTQYF. CDR3 in DNA: TGTGCCACCTCTGACCGCCGGCGGGCGGGGGGCACAGATACGCAGTATTTT.

J is TRBJ1-2 and V is TRBV6-6; D uncertain. The CDR3 consists of 15 residues. The germline gives CDR1 MNHNY, CDR2 SVGAGI (reference sequence). Trimming left V 5 bases short and J 0 bases short, with 13 bases between. CDR3 nucleotide sequence: TGTGCCAGCAGTACCCTGACGGGCGCTAACTATGGCTACACCTTC. Protein product: CASSTLTGANYGYTF.

This chain links TRBV6-1 with TRBJ1-2; D remains ambiguous. The CDR3 is 15 amino acids. CDR1 is MNHNS and CDR2 is SASEGT in the germline V gene. V was shortened by 5 bases and J by 0 bases, with 13 bases between the two germline ends. Here the CDR3 DNA reads TGTGCCAGCAGTCCGTCGTTGATGTCTAACTATGGCTACACCTTC. Protein sequence: CASSPSLMSNYGYTF.

The chain joins TRBV5-5 to TRBJ1-1; D remains unclear. V was trimmed by 1 base and J by 6 bases, leaving 7 bases between them. The CDR3 totals 12 residues. CDR1 is SGHKS, CDR2 YYEKEE, per germline (reference sequence). The CDR3 nucleotides are TGTGCCAGCAGCTTGTACGGGGCTGAAGCTTTCTTT. This codes for CASSLYGAEAFF.

This clone came up once. The gene calls are TRBV7-6 and TRBJ1-1; TRBD1 matches 11 bases. With V trimmed by 5 bases and J by 4 bases, 12 bases remained unmatched. Per the germline V gene, CDR1 is SGHVS and CDR2 is FNYEAQ. The CDR3 length is 17 residues. CDR3: CASSRLPGTGGTTEAFF. CDR3 in DNA: TGTGCCAGCAGCCGACTCCCCGGGACAGGGGGTACCACTGAAGCTTTCTTT.

This clone was counted between two and nine times. The chain has TRBV5-5 and TRBJ1-2; TRBD1 aligns across 12 bases. The germline V gene encodes CDR1 SGHKS and CDR2 YYEKEE (reference sequence). This CDR3 region has 15 residues. V shed 3 bases and J 4 bases; nucleotides not matched to a gene: 4. This CDR3 reads CASSWDRGLGYGYTF. In DNA form, the CDR3 reads TGTGCCAGCAGCTGGGACAGGGGGCTAGGCTATGGCTACACCTTC.

The chain combines TRBV5-1 with TRBJ1-1; D is unclear. The ends were cut back, 2 bases at V and 4 bases at J, with 15 bases in the middle. The CDR3 totals 15 residues. Germline V lookup: CDR1 SGHRS, CDR2 YFSETQ. CDR3 in DNA: TGCGCCAGCAGCTTTGACATATCCCCCCGCACTGAAGCTTTCTTT. The encoded protein is CASSFDISPRTEAFF.

In nucleotides, the CDR3 is TGTGCCAGCAGCTACGACAGGGGGCATAGGGAGACCCAGTACTTC. Residues: CASSYDRGHRETQYF. This chain links TRBV5-4 with TRBJ2-5; TRBD1 agrees at 10 bases. Trimming at V came to 3 bases and at J to 5 bases, leaving 7 bases not matched to a gene. There are 15 residues in the CDR3. Germline values: CDR1 SGHNT, CDR2 YYREEE (reference sequence).

There are a few counts of this clone. The chain employs TRBV30 and TRBJ1-1; a possible D gene is TRBD1 (6 bases). Germline V gene sequence: CDR1 GTSNPN, CDR2 SVGIG (reference sequence). The CDR3 extends over 13 amino acids. V dropped 1 base and J dropped 3 bases, with 9 bases sitting between them. CDR3: CAWSEQGYTEAFF. CDR3 nucleotides: TGTGCCTGGAGTGAACAGGGTTACACTGAAGCTTTCTTT.

This chain uses TRBV6-5 with TRBJ2-1, with 9 bases that match TRBD2. Germline trimming cut 10 bases from V and 7 bases from J; bases unmatched to any gene: 11. The CDR3 extends over 14 amino acids. The germline gives CDR1 MNHEY, CDR2 SVGAGI. CDR3 region: CATQKSGRRNEQFF. CDR3 in DNA: TGTGCCACCCAAAAGAGCGGGAGGCGGAATGAGCAGTTCTTC.

The chain links TRBV5-1 to TRBJ2-1; 7 nucleotides agree with TRBD2. The germline gives CDR1 SGHRS, CDR2 YFSETQ. V gave up 4 bases and J gave up 9 bases; unmatched junction bases: 16. The CDR3 spans 16 residues. The CDR3 nucleotides read TGCGCCAGCAGCCGTTCTCGGACTAGTGGGGGGAGTGAGCAGTTCTTC. Its translation is CASSRSRTSGGSEQFF.

This sequence joins TRBV15 and TRBJ1-1, with a possible D match to TRBD1 (5 bases). Germline V gene data show CDR1 as LNHNV and CDR2 as YYDKDF (reference sequence). V was cut by 5 bases and J by 1 base, with 11 bases left in between. The CDR3 extends over 14 amino acids. The CDR3 DNA reads as TGTGCCACCAGCTATGGGGCTACGAACACTGAAGCTTTCTTT. It specifies CATSYGATNTEAFF.

The chain has TRBV19 and TRBJ1-2; weak D call: TRBD1 (5 bases). V lost 10 bases, J lost 9 bases, and 18 bases lay in between. The CDR3 covers 12 residues. CDR1 is LNHDA, CDR2 SQIVND, per germline (reference sequence). The CDR3 spells CATTGGVTSYTF. The CDR3 DNA sequence: TGTGCCACTACCGGAGGGGTTACCAGCTACACCTTC.

V and J are TRBV30 and TRBJ2-2; 10 bases align to TRBD1. J was trimmed by 6 bases and V by 3 bases; bases with no gene match: 4. The CDR3 totals 14 residues. Germline loops: CDR1 GTSNPN, CDR2 SVGIG (reference sequence). CDR3 DNA: TGTGCCTGGAGGGCGACAGGGGGCCCCGGGGAGCTGTTTTTT. The encoded protein is CAWRATGGPGELFF.

V gene TRBV19 combines with J gene TRBJ1-3; no reliable D call. Germline V CDR1 and CDR2: LNHDA, SQIVND (reference sequence). Trimming left V 7 bases short and J 2 bases short, with 12 bases between. The CDR3 is 14 residues long. CDR3 sequence: CASKAVEAGNTIYF. CDR3 sequence (DNA): TGTGCCAGTAAGGCCGTGGAGGCTGGAAACACCATATATTTT.

The chain links TRBV4-3 to TRBJ1-5; D possibly corresponds to TRBD1 (5 bases). Trimming shortened V by 1 base and J by 4 bases, and 11 bases separated the two germline ends. Germline V gene lookup returns CDR1 LGHNA and CDR2 YSLEER. There are 15 residues in the CDR3. CDR3 DNA sequence: TGCGCCAGCAGCCAAGTATATAAGGGGAATCAGCCCCAGCATTTT. It codes for CASSQVYKGNQPQHF.

J is TRBJ1-5 and V is TRBV18; D gene ambiguous. CDR3 length: 14 residues. Per the germline V gene, CDR1 is KGHSH and CDR2 is LQKENI. Trimming stripped 2 bases from V and 2 bases from J, with 7 bases between. The CDR3 DNA reads as TGTGCCAGCTCACCAGGTTGGGGCAATCAGCCCCAGCATTTT. As protein: CASSPGWGNQPQHF.

This chain uses TRBV19 with TRBJ2-7; weak D call: TRBD1 (5 bases). Germline V lookup: CDR1 LNHDA, CDR2 SQIVND (reference sequence). Deletions cut 3 bases from V and 4 bases from J, with 16 bases between. CDR3 length: 15 amino acids. This CDR3 reads CASSIPGREGYEQYF. CDR3 DNA: TGTGCCAGTAGTATTCCGGGCAGGGAAGGGTACGAGCAGTACTTC.